The 24 T cell receptor beta chains below all came from one sample that was sequenced in a study of cytomegalovirus exposure and HLA in healthy donors. 13 Jbeta primers and 60 Vbeta primers were used for the PCR. Only in-frame clones appear in the TCRdb table, and some are missing; sequencing was by immunoSEQ multiplex PCR. The sample holds about 130,000 clones, roughly four fifths seen once. The sequenced material came from PBMCs. Receptor source: a woman between 45 and 60 years old in good health and CMV-seronegative.

The chain has TRBV10-3 and TRBJ2-3, with 7 bases that match TRBD2. CDR3 length: 17 residues. CDR1 is ENHRY and CDR2 is SYGVKD in the germline V gene. V was pared by 0 bases and J by 6 bases, with 12 bases of the junction left unmatched. In DNA, the CDR3 is TGTGCCATCAGTGAGTCGGTTGGGGGAGGGCCGAGGGATACGCAGTATTTT. It is translated as CAISESVGGGPRDTQYF.

This rearrangement joins TRBV7-9 to TRBJ2-1, with 7 positions matching TRBD1. Germline V gene data show CDR1 as SEHNR and CDR2 as FQNEAQ (reference sequence). The V gene end was trimmed by 8 bases and the J gene end by 5 bases; junction bases not matched to a gene: 6. The CDR3 consists of 13 residues. Here the CDR3 DNA reads TGTGCCAGCCTCCCAGACAGGGACAATGAGCAGTTCTTC. This codes for CASLPDRDNEQFF.

The chain has TRBV28 and TRBJ2-5; D is perhaps TRBD1 (6 bases). The V and J ends lost 4 bases and 5 bases respectively, with 14 bases between them. The CDR3 runs to 14 residues. CDR1 and CDR2 from the germline V gene are MDHEN and SYDVKM. For the CDR3, the DNA is TGTGCCAGCAGTTGGGGGCGGGTGAGGGAGACCCAGTACTTC. This sequence encodes CASSWGRVRETQYF.

The chain couples TRBV6-1 to TRBJ1-2, with a possible D match to TRBD1 (6 bases). V was shortened by 6 bases and J by 1 base, with 12 bases between the two germline ends. This CDR3 spans 14 amino acids. Germline V gene lookup returns CDR1 MNHNS and CDR2 SASEGT. The CDR3 is CASSRDIFNYGYTF. The CDR3 nucleotides read TGTGCCAGCAGCCGGGACATCTTTAACTATGGCTACACCTTC.

The CDR3 nucleotides read TGTGCCAGCAGTACGGGCTCGGCAGGGAAGAGCTACAATGAGCAGTTCTTC. Translation: CASSTGSAGKSYNEQFF. V and J are TRBV7-9 and TRBJ2-1; tentatively, D is TRBD1 (5 bases). Germline V gene sequence: CDR1 SEHNR, CDR2 FQNEAQ (reference sequence). The V and J ends lost 6 bases and 3 bases respectively, with 21 bases between them. The CDR3 covers 17 residues. The variable domain in full, completed from reference TRBV7-9 and TRBJ2-1, reads DTGVSQNPRHKITKRGQNVTFRCDPISEHNRLYWYRQTLGQGPEFLTYFQNEAQLEKSRLLSDRFSAERPKGSFSTLEIQRTEQGDSAMYLCASSTGSAGKSYNEQFFGPGTRLTVL.

This rearrangement joins TRBV7-8 to TRBJ1-2, with D possibly matching TRBD1 (6 bases). Germline V CDR1 and CDR2: SGHVS, FQNEAQ. V shed 1 base and J shed 0 bases, with 9 bases lying between them. This CDR3 has 15 residues. Written as DNA, the CDR3 is TGTGCCAGCAGCTTAGACAGGGTCTCTAACTATGGCTACACCTTC. Protein sequence: CASSLDRVSNYGYTF.

CDR3 region: CASSVGIRSTGGYTDTQYF. The CDR3 DNA follows: TGTGCCAGCAGCGTAGGAATTAGATCGACGGGAGGCTACACAGATACGCAGTATTTT. This chain connects TRBV9 to TRBJ2-3; 7 bases align to TRBD2. The CDR3 loop spans 19 amino acids. V shed 0 bases, J shed 2 bases, and the junction held 15 bases outside the gene matches. Germline loops: CDR1 SGDLS, CDR2 YYNGEE. Full variable domain (outside the CDR3, taken from reference TRBV9 and TRBJ2-3): DSGVTQTPKHLITATGQRVTLRCSPRSGDLSVYWYQQSLDQGLQFLIQYYNGEERAKGNILERFSAQQFPDLHSELNLSSLELGDSALYFCASSVGIRSTGGYTDTQYFGPGTRLTVL.

This chain connects TRBV9 to TRBJ2-1; TRBD1 matches at 7 bases. Germline V lookup: CDR1 SGDLS, CDR2 YYNGEE. The CDR3 spans 17 residues. V dropped 4 bases and J dropped 7; count of bases not matched to a gene: 17. CDR3 nucleotides: TGTGCCAGCAGCCCACAAGACAGGGTGGGGGTTAGGAATGAGCAGTTCTTC. Protein product: CASSPQDRVGVRNEQFF.

The rearrangement uses TRBV28 and TRBJ2-2; a weak D match, TRBD1 (8 bases). The CDR3 has 13 residues. The ends were cut back, 7 bases at V and 7 bases at J, with 13 bases in the middle. CDR1 MDHEN and CDR2 SYDVKM come from the germline V gene. The CDR3: CASKTGEGGELFF. The CDR3 nucleotides are TGTGCCAGCAAGACAGGGGAGGGCGGGGAGCTGTTTTTT.

The gene calls are TRBV14 and TRBJ2-7; 7 bases map to TRBD1. Germline V lookup: CDR1 SGHDN, CDR2 FVKESK. The CDR3 contains 13 residues. Trimming at V came to 3 bases and at J to 5 bases, leaving 4 bases not matched to a gene. Written as DNA, the CDR3 is TGTGCCAGCAGCCAGACAGGGCGGGACGAGCAGTACTTC. Residues: CASSQTGRDEQYF.

The rearrangement joins TRBV19 to TRBJ2-5; 12 bases fit TRBD1. CDR1 is LNHDA, CDR2 SQIVND, per germline (reference sequence). The trim removed 4 bases at V and 5 bases at J, leaving 5 bases unmatched. CDR3 length equals 15 residues. The DNA of the CDR3 is TGTGCCAGTAGTACGGGACAGGGGGCGCGGGAGACCCAGTACTTC. Its translation: CASSTGQGARETQYF. Full variable domain (missing parts from reference TRBV19 and TRBJ2-5): DGGITQSPKYLFRKEGQNVTLSCEQNLNHDAMYWYRQDPGQGLRLIYYSQIVNDFQKGDIAEGYSVSREKKESFPLTVTSAQKNPTAFYLCASSTGQGARETQYFGPGTRLLVL.

The CDR3 bases are TGTGCCAGCAGTACCGACAGGGGGATCAGTGGCTACACCTTC. Protein product: CASSTDRGISGYTF. The chain combines TRBV28 with TRBJ1-2, with 9 positions matching TRBD1. With V trimmed by 5 bases and J by 7 bases, 8 bases remained unmatched. This CDR3 comprises 14 residues. Looked up from germline, CDR1 is MDHEN and CDR2 is SYDVKM.

The chain combines TRBV5-4 with TRBJ2-1; maybe TRBD2 (6 bases). CDR1 is SGHNT, CDR2 YYREEE, per germline (reference sequence). Deletions cut 0 bases from V and 8 bases from J, with 9 bases between. This CDR3 is 13 amino acids long. CDR3 sequence: CASSLELADEQFF. CDR3 sequence (DNA): TGTGCCAGCAGCTTGGAACTAGCCGATGAGCAGTTCTTC.

The chain has TRBV5-4 and TRBJ2-5, with 8 nucleotides matching TRBD2. The CDR3 has 14 residues. Germline-derived CDR1 and CDR2 are SGHNT and YYREEE (reference sequence). V was clipped by 3 bases and J by 5 bases; unmatched bases: 6. CDR3 bases: TGTGCCAGCAGCTCCGCTAGCGGGTTCGAGACCCAGTACTTC. Its protein product is CASSSASGFETQYF.

V gene TRBV27 combines with J gene TRBJ1-5; 8 bases are a match to TRBD1. CDR3 size: 14 residues. Germline V gene lookup returns CDR1 MNHEY and CDR2 SMNVEV (reference sequence). The junction had 2 bases not matched to a gene; V was cut back by 7 bases and J by 0 bases. CDR3 DNA sequence: TGTGCCAGCAACAGGGGGGGTAGCAATCAGCCCCAGCATTTT. It encodes CASNRGGSNQPQHF.

CDR3 sequence: CASSKLSRGTYGYTF. CDR3 nucleotides: TGTGCCAGCAGCAAACTTAGCAGGGGGACCTATGGCTACACCTTC. The V call is TRBV21-1, the J call TRBJ1-2; the table calls TRBD1, which could not be checked here. TRBV21-1 is designated a pseudogene. The CDR3 runs 15 residues.

The sample holds a few counts of this clone. This sequence joins TRBV19 and TRBJ2-7, with D possibly matching TRBD2 (5 bases). This CDR3 contains 15 residues. Germline V lookup: CDR1 LNHDA, CDR2 SQIVND (reference sequence). Trimming removed 0 bases at V and 6 bases at J, with 15 bases between. CDR3 DNA: TGTGCCAGTAGTATAGAGGCTAGCCGCTCTTCCGAGCAGTACTTC. This translates into CASSIEASRSSEQYF.

The chain links TRBV21-1 to TRBJ2-7; TRBD1, the table's D call, lacks a check against the DNA. TRBV21-1 is described as a pseudogene. The CDR3 is 12 amino acids. In DNA form, the CDR3 reads TGTGCCAGCAGCAAAGAGGGGCGCGAGCAGTACTTC. Translated, it gives CASSKEGREQYF.

The rearrangement uses TRBV30 and TRBJ1-1, with D tentatively TRBD1 (6 bases). V shed 4 bases and J shed 5 bases, with 17 bases lying between them. The CDR3 spans 14 residues. Per the germline V gene, CDR1 is GTSNPN and CDR2 is SVGIG (reference sequence). The CDR3 nucleotides are TGTGCCTGGACTCTTATGGGGGGGCGGACTGAAGCTTTCTTT. Translated, it gives CAWTLMGGRTEAFF. Complete variable domain (other parts from reference TRBV30 and TRBJ1-1): SQTIHQWPATLVQPVGSPLSLECTVEGTSNPNLYWYRQAAGRGLQLLFYSVGIGQISSEVPQNLSASRPQDRQFILSSKKLLLSDSGFYLCAWTLMGGRTEAFFGQGTRLTVV.

The chain joins TRBV9 to TRBJ2-3; no definite D call. The CDR3 totals 13 residues. Trimming removed 0 bases at V and 6 bases at J, with 8 bases between. Germline lookup yields CDR1 SGDLS and CDR2 YYNGEE. CDR3 sequence reads: CASSVGSRDTQYF. The CDR3 DNA follows: TGTGCCAGCAGCGTAGGCTCGAGGGATACGCAGTATTTT.

The chain uses TRBV28 and TRBJ2-7, with 11 bases identical to TRBD1. The germline V gene encodes CDR1 MDHEN and CDR2 SYDVKM. J gave up 2 bases and V 1 base, and 1 base lay outside the gene matches. The CDR3 contains 15 residues. CDR3 sequence reads: CASSLSGQGAYEQYF. Written as DNA, the CDR3 is TGTGCCAGCAGTTTATCGGGACAGGGGGCCTACGAGCAGTACTTC.

The genes are TRBV27 and TRBJ1-3, with TRBD1 matching 7 bases. The germline gives CDR1 MNHEY, CDR2 SMNVEV (reference sequence). This CDR3 is built from 14 residues. Trimming at V came to 8 bases and at J to 0 bases, leaving 4 bases not matched to a gene. CDR3 loop: CASSQGFSGNTIYF. Here the CDR3 DNA reads TGTGCCAGCTCACAGGGGTTCTCTGGAAACACCATATATTTT.

The chain is built from TRBV9 and TRBJ1-2, with 10 bases aligning to TRBD1. CDR3 length equals 13 residues. Trimming took 4 bases from V and 6 from J; bases not matched to a gene: 3. Per germline, CDR1 SGDLS and CDR2 YYNGEE. CDR3 sequence (DNA): TGTGCCAGCAGCCTGGGGACAGGGGATGGCTACACCTTC. Amino acids: CASSLGTGDGYTF.

Notes on this clone: Sequence at one end of the junction differs from germline and may be a read error. The genes are TRBV5-1 and TRBJ2-2, with 9 positions matching TRBD2. The CDR3 length is 14 residues. Per the germline V gene, CDR1 is SGHRS and CDR2 is YFSETQ. CDR3 amino acids: CASRPGLAAGELFF. CDR3 sequence (DNA): TGCGCCAGCAGGCCGGGACTAGCAGCCGGAGAGCTGTTTTTT. The complete variable domain, with remaining parts taken from reference TRBV5-1 and TRBJ2-2, reads KAGVTQTPRYLIKTRGQQVTLSCSPISGHRSVSWYQQTPGQGLQFLFEYFSETQRNKGNFPGRFSGRQFSNSRSEMNVSTLELGDSALYLCASRPGLAAGELFFGEGSRLTVL.